This T cell receptor beta chain appears in the sequencing data of a study of blood T cells in healthy people across ages. V was trimmed by 2 bases and J by 2 bases, leaving 12 bases between them. The CDR3 sequence is 15 residues long. Germline lookup yields CDR1 MGHRA and CDR2 YSYEKL. A second PCR, run for about 7 to 11 cycles, used a sample-barcoded 5' primer plus a J-beta primer mix. Each CDR3 protein gets one entry after TCRdb re-called the 5' RACE reads with MiXCR. The sample carries about 640,000 distinct CDR3 sequences, 58% recorded once. Sequencing was done on a sample of blood. V usage is TRBV4-1 and J usage is TRBJ2-5, with D possibly matching TRBD2 (5 bases). This receptor was taken from a man in his 60s in good health. The CDR3 loop is CASSQRPGKQETQYF. Here the CDR3 DNA reads TGCGCCAGCAGCCAACGGCCGGGAAAACAAGAGACCCAGTACTTC.